Listed below are T cell receptor beta chains from one sample, sequenced in a study of early T cells in non-severe SARS-CoV-2 infection. MiXCR was run by TCRdb on the 5' RACE reads, yielding one entry per CDR3 protein. The sample carries around 44,000 distinct CDR3 sequences, approximately 6.5% recorded once. Sequenced material: whole blood, taken at baseline. The source is an adult who was a healthcare worker with PCR-confirmed SARS-CoV-2 infection or an uninfected control (not recorded which). Each CDR3 is given with its conserved first and last residue. Each record gives: D gene, clone size, V gene, J gene, CDR3 DNA, CDR3 protein. D genes are given only for firm matches. Clone size is shown for a subset of rows, as once, few, many or a class of expanded clone.

d_call: .
clone_size: many
v_call: TRBV4-2
j_call: TRBJ1-1
cdr3_nt: TGTGCCAGCAGCCAAGATCAGGAGCTGGGAGGCACTGAAGCTTTCTTT
cdr3_aa: CASSQDQELGGTEAFF

d_call: .
clone_size: many
v_call: TRBV9
j_call: TRBJ1-2
cdr3_nt: TGTGCCAGCAGCGTAGGTTCGCTCCCCTATGGCTACACCTTC
cdr3_aa: CASSVGSLPYGYTF

d_call: .
clone_size: many
v_call: TRBV11-1
j_call: TRBJ2-1
cdr3_nt: TGTGCCAGCAGCTTAGTAAGGTATTCGAACAATGAGCAGTTCTTC
cdr3_aa: CASSLVRYSNNEQFF

d_call: .
clone_size: many
v_call: TRBV6-2/TRBV6-3
j_call: TRBJ2-7
cdr3_nt: TGTGCCAGCAGCAGGGTAGACTACGAGCAGTACTTC
cdr3_aa: CASSRVDYEQYF

d_call: .
clone_size: few
v_call: TRBV2
j_call: TRBJ1-2
cdr3_nt: TGTGCCAGCAAGAATGGCTACACCTTC
cdr3_aa: CASKNGYTF

d_call: TRBD2
clone_size: many
v_call: TRBV12-3/TRBV12-4
j_call: TRBJ2-1
cdr3_nt: TGTGCCAGCAGCCCTGGGGGACTAGCGGGATTCTCCTACAATGAGCAGTTCTTC
cdr3_aa: CASSPGGLAGFSYNEQFF

d_call: TRBD1
clone_size: few
v_call: TRBV29-1
j_call: TRBJ2-1
cdr3_nt: TGCAGCGTTGTAACAGGGGAAGACGGTGAGCAGTTCTTC
cdr3_aa: CSVVTGEDGEQFF

d_call: .
clone_size: many
v_call: TRBV11-2
j_call: TRBJ2-7
cdr3_nt: TGTGCCAGCAGCTTAAGTAGCGCCTTAGGGACGTGGGAGCAGTACTTC
cdr3_aa: CASSLSSALGTWEQYF

d_call: .
clone_size: many
v_call: TRBV7-3
j_call: TRBJ2-3
cdr3_nt: TGTGCCAGCAGCCAAGCGACTGCCACAGATACGCAGTATTTT
cdr3_aa: CASSQATATDTQYF

d_call: TRBD1
clone_size: many
v_call: TRBV10-2
j_call: TRBJ1-1
cdr3_nt: TGCGCCAGCAGACTTGACAGGGGGACTGAAGCTTTCTTT
cdr3_aa: CASRLDRGTEAFF

d_call: TRBD2
clone_size: .
v_call: TRBV20-1
j_call: TRBJ2-1
cdr3_nt: TGCAGTGCTAGATCCCTTACCGGGGGGGTGAATGAGCAGTTCTTC
cdr3_aa: CSARSLTGGVNEQFF

d_call: TRBD2
clone_size: many
v_call: TRBV5-1
j_call: TRBJ2-5
cdr3_nt: TGCGCCAGCAGCTTGGTCCCCACTAGCGGGGGAAAGACCCAGTACTTC
cdr3_aa: CASSLVPTSGGKTQYF

d_call: .
clone_size: .
v_call: TRBV4-3
j_call: TRBJ2-4
cdr3_nt: TGCGCCAGCAGCCATGAAAACATTCAGTACTTC
cdr3_aa: CASSHENIQYF

d_call: .
clone_size: .
v_call: TRBV18
j_call: TRBJ1-5
cdr3_nt: TGTGCCAGCTCACCACAGGGGAATCAGCCCCAGCATTTT
cdr3_aa: CASSPQGNQPQHF

d_call: TRBD2
clone_size: many
v_call: TRBV9
j_call: TRBJ2-7
cdr3_nt: TGTGCCAGCAGCTTTACAGCGGGAGGGTCCTACGAGCAGTACTTC
cdr3_aa: CASSFTAGGSYEQYF

d_call: TRBD2
clone_size: few
v_call: TRBV4-2
j_call: TRBJ2-2
cdr3_nt: TGTGCCAGCAGCCAAGACGACGGGAGGGCCACCGGGGAGCTGTTTTTT
cdr3_aa: CASSQDDGRATGELFF

d_call: .
clone_size: many
v_call: TRBV20-1
j_call: TRBJ2-5
cdr3_nt: TGCAGTGCCTTCGCTGGGACTTTGTACCAAGAGACCCAGTACTTC
cdr3_aa: CSAFAGTLYQETQYF

d_call: .
clone_size: few
v_call: TRBV12-3/TRBV12-4
j_call: TRBJ2-5
cdr3_nt: TGTGCCAGCAGTTTAATCGGAAAGGGGGCATCGGGGGATCCCCAAGAGACCCAGTACTTC
cdr3_aa: CASSLIGKGASGDPQETQYF

d_call: TRBD2
clone_size: once
v_call: TRBV4-1
j_call: TRBJ2-3
cdr3_nt: TGCGCCAGCAGCCAAATAAGGACTAGCGTTGGCACAGATACGCAGTATTTT
cdr3_aa: CASSQIRTSVGTDTQYF

d_call: .
clone_size: many
v_call: TRBV7-9
j_call: TRBJ2-2
cdr3_nt: TGTGCCATTCAACAGGGTTCCGGGGAGCTGTTTTTT
cdr3_aa: CAIQQGSGELFF

d_call: .
clone_size: few
v_call: TRBV12-2
j_call: TRBJ2-1
cdr3_nt: TGTGCAAGTCGCTCCTTTTACCCGAGCTCCTACAATGAGCAGTTCTTC
cdr3_aa: CASRSFYPSSYNEQFF

d_call: TRBD1
clone_size: many
v_call: TRBV6-2/TRBV6-3
j_call: TRBJ2-2
cdr3_nt: TGTGCCAGCTCGTTGAGACCGGGACAGAAAACCGGGGAGCTGTTTTTT
cdr3_aa: CASSLRPGQKTGELFF

d_call: .
clone_size: few
v_call: TRBV11-2
j_call: TRBJ2-2
cdr3_nt: TGTGCCAGCAGCTTACGGGGGGCTACGTACACCGGGGAGCTGTTTTTT
cdr3_aa: CASSLRGATYTGELFF

d_call: TRBD1
clone_size: many
v_call: TRBV29-1
j_call: TRBJ2-3
cdr3_nt: TGCAGCGCCGCCGGACAGGGCGGGTGGGATACGCAGTATTTT
cdr3_aa: CSAAGQGGWDTQYF

d_call: .
clone_size: .
v_call: TRBV20-1
j_call: TRBJ1-2
cdr3_nt: TGCAGTGCTCCCAGGCAGGGCTATAGTGGCTACACCTTC
cdr3_aa: CSAPRQGYSGYTF

d_call: .
clone_size: few
v_call: TRBV28
j_call: TRBJ2-2
cdr3_nt: TGTGCCAGCAGTTTATGGGCTGTGACCACCGGGGAGCTGTTTTTT
cdr3_aa: CASSLWAVTTGELFF

d_call: .
clone_size: many
v_call: TRBV6-2/TRBV6-3
j_call: TRBJ2-5
cdr3_nt: TGTGCCAGCAGGGATCGACTGGGGCAAGAGACCCAGTACTTC
cdr3_aa: CASRDRLGQETQYF

d_call: .
clone_size: .
v_call: TRBV27
j_call: TRBJ1-5
cdr3_nt: TGTGCCAGCAGTTTGGGCGCGGGCATGGGCCAGTCCCAGCATTTT
cdr3_aa: CASSLGAGMGQSQHF

d_call: TRBD1
clone_size: few
v_call: TRBV20-1
j_call: TRBJ1-1
cdr3_nt: TGCAGTGCTAGCGCCGGGACAGGGGAGGCTGAAGCTTTCTTT
cdr3_aa: CSASAGTGEAEAFF

d_call: .
clone_size: .
v_call: TRBV7-6
j_call: TRBJ2-2
cdr3_nt: TGTGCCAGCAGCTTATCCCTCCTCACCGGGGAGCTGTTTTTT
cdr3_aa: CASSLSLLTGELFF

d_call: .
clone_size: .
v_call: TRBV5-1
j_call: TRBJ1-4
cdr3_nt: TGCGCCAGCAGCCTTGGGGGGGCAGCTAATGAAAAACTGTTTTTT
cdr3_aa: CASSLGGAANEKLFF

d_call: .
clone_size: .
v_call: TRBV9
j_call: TRBJ2-3
cdr3_nt: TGTGCCAGCAGCGAGGACTTGCCCTGGGGTACGCAGTATTTT
cdr3_aa: CASSEDLPWGTQYF

d_call: .
clone_size: many
v_call: TRBV27
j_call: TRBJ1-6
cdr3_nt: TGTGCCAGCAGTTTGGGACAATATAATTCACCCCTCCACTTT
cdr3_aa: CASSLGQYNSPLHF

d_call: .
clone_size: many
v_call: TRBV20-1
j_call: TRBJ2-7
cdr3_nt: TGCAGTGCGAGAGGGGCCTACGAGCAGTACTTC
cdr3_aa: CSARGAYEQYF

d_call: .
clone_size: few
v_call: TRBV11-2
j_call: TRBJ2-5
cdr3_nt: TGTGCCAGCAGCTTAGGACAGGGAGGGACCCAGTACTTC
cdr3_aa: CASSLGQGGTQYF

d_call: .
clone_size: .
v_call: TRBV11-3
j_call: TRBJ2-1
cdr3_nt: TGTGCCAGCAGCTTGCGTTGGGGGGCAGGGAATGAGCAGTTCTTC
cdr3_aa: CASSLRWGAGNEQFF

d_call: TRBD2
clone_size: many
v_call: TRBV5-1
j_call: TRBJ2-1
cdr3_nt: TGCGCCAGCAGCTCCGGACTAGCGGGGTTTAATGAGCAGTTCTTC
cdr3_aa: CASSSGLAGFNEQFF

d_call: .
clone_size: .
v_call: TRBV12-3/TRBV12-4
j_call: TRBJ2-5
cdr3_nt: TGTGCCAGCAGTTTAGGAGGGGTAGAGCGAGAGACCCAGTACTTC
cdr3_aa: CASSLGGVERETQYF

d_call: TRBD2
clone_size: many
v_call: TRBV5-4
j_call: TRBJ2-1
cdr3_nt: TGTGCCAGCAGCTTGAAAGGGACTAGCAGCCATGAGCAGTTCTTC
cdr3_aa: CASSLKGTSSHEQFF

d_call: .
clone_size: many
v_call: TRBV18
j_call: TRBJ2-1
cdr3_nt: TGTGCCAGCTCACCTCAGAGTGAGCAGTTCTTC
cdr3_aa: CASSPQSEQFF

d_call: .
clone_size: .
v_call: TRBV20-1
j_call: TRBJ2-5
cdr3_nt: TGCAGTGCTAGAGGTCGGCAAGAGACCCAGTACTTC
cdr3_aa: CSARGRQETQYF

d_call: .
clone_size: .
v_call: TRBV29-1
j_call: TRBJ2-2
cdr3_nt: TGCAGCGTCCTGGAGGGGGCGACAGCCGGGGAGCTGTTTTTT
cdr3_aa: CSVLEGATAGELFF

d_call: .
clone_size: many
v_call: TRBV6-2/TRBV6-3
j_call: TRBJ1-1
cdr3_nt: TGTGCCAGCAGTTACTTGAACACTGAAGCTTTCTTT
cdr3_aa: CASSYLNTEAFF

d_call: .
clone_size: few
v_call: TRBV7-3
j_call: TRBJ2-5
cdr3_nt: TGTGCCAGCAGCTTACAAGGCCAGCAAGAGACCCAGTACTTC
cdr3_aa: CASSLQGQQETQYF

d_call: TRBD1
clone_size: many
v_call: TRBV5-4
j_call: TRBJ2-1
cdr3_nt: TGTGCCAGCAGCTTGCGACAGGGCATCTACAATGAGCAGTTCTTC
cdr3_aa: CASSLRQGIYNEQFF

d_call: .
clone_size: few
v_call: TRBV6-5
j_call: TRBJ2-7
cdr3_nt: TGTGCCAGCAGTTACTCCGCGGGGGCTTACTACGAGCAGTACTTC
cdr3_aa: CASSYSAGAYYEQYF

d_call: .
clone_size: .
v_call: TRBV11-3
j_call: TRBJ2-1
cdr3_nt: TGTGCCAGCAGCTTGGTAAAGGGTAATGAGCAGTTCTTC
cdr3_aa: CASSLVKGNEQFF

d_call: .
clone_size: .
v_call: TRBV20-1
j_call: TRBJ1-1
cdr3_nt: TGCAGTGCCCCCCTAGGCGCGCAGAACACTGAAGCTTTCTTT
cdr3_aa: CSAPLGAQNTEAFF

d_call: TRBD2
clone_size: few
v_call: TRBV6-2/TRBV6-3
j_call: TRBJ2-1
cdr3_nt: TGTGCCAGCAGTTACTCGAGAGCGGGAGGGAATGAGCAGTTCTTC
cdr3_aa: CASSYSRAGGNEQFF

d_call: .
clone_size: many
v_call: TRBV25-1
j_call: TRBJ2-7
cdr3_nt: TGTGCCAGCAGTGAATCGAGGGGGAAGCAGTACTTC
cdr3_aa: CASSESRGKQYF

d_call: .
clone_size: many
v_call: TRBV5-4
j_call: TRBJ1-6
cdr3_nt: TGTGCCAGCAGCTCACAAGGGAGGGTTAATTCACCCCTCCACTTT
cdr3_aa: CASSSQGRVNSPLHF